This entry is about one T cell receptor beta chain. In the authors' workflow: Quantification of nucleated cells was approximated via reference gene primer amplification. Some clones are missing from TCRdb's copy, which holds only in-frame ones; the method was immunoSEQ multiplex PCR. That table is the source of V, J and clone size, and D and trimming were worked out from the DNA. The sample consists of approximately 350,000 clones, roughly 90% of them appearing once. This specimen comes from a study of blood T cell repertoires in COVID-19. Turning to the study itself: Both acute and convalescent COVID-19 samples were obtained from the United States, Italy and Spain. In each case, the material was cDNA or gDNA derived from T cells, B-cell-depleted T cells, or PBMCs.

Trimming at V came to 6 bases and at J to 10 bases, leaving 15 bases not matched to a gene. Germline-derived CDR1 and CDR2 are SGHNT and YYREEE (reference sequence). The CDR3 is 15 residues long. Seattle patients were enrolled during active infection and followed longitudinally. The V and J genes are TRBV5-4 and TRBJ1-1; 10 bases are shared with TRBD1. This sequence originates from a woman aged 25 to 39 with COVID-19, enrolled during active disease. The sample comprised peripheral blood. CDR3 sequence: CASTDSGQGYNIAFF. The CDR3 nucleotides read TGTGCCAGCACCGATTCGGGACAGGGGTACAACATAGCTTTCTTT.